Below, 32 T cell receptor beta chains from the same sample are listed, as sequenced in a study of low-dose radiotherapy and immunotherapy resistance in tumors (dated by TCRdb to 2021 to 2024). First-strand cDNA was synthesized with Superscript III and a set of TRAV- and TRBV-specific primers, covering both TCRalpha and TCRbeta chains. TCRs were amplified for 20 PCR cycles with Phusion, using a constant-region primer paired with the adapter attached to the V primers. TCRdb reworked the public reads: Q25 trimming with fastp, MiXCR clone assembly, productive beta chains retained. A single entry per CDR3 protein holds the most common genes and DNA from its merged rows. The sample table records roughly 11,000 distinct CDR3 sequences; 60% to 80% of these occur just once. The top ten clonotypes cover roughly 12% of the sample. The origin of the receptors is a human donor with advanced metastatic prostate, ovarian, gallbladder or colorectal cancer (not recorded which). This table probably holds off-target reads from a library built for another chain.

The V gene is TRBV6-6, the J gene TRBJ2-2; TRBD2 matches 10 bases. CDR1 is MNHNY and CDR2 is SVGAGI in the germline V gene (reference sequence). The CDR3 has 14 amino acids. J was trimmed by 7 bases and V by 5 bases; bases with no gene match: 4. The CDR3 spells CASSERGGNGELFF. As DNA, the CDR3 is TGTGCCAGCAGTGAGCGGGGGGGTAACGGGGAGCTGTTTTTT.

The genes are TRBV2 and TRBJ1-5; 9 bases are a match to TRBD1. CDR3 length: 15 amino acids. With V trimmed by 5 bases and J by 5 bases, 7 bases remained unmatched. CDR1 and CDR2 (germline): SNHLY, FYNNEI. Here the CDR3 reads CASSRDRASYQPQHF. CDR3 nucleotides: TGTGCCAGCAGTCGGGACAGGGCTTCTTATCAGCCCCAGCATTTT. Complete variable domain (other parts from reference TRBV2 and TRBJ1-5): EPEVTQTPSHQVTQMGQEVILRCVPISNHLYFYWYRQILGQKVEFLVSFYNNEISEKSEIFDDQFSVERPDGSNFTLKIRSTKLEDSAMYFCASSRDRASYQPQHFGDGTRLSIL.

The CDR3 nucleotides are TGTGCCAGCAGCCCGGACAGGAACTCCTACGAGCAGTACTTC. Amino acids: CASSPDRNSYEQYF. The rearrangement joins TRBV5-7 to TRBJ2-7, with 7 bases lining up with TRBD1. TRBV5-7 is sorted into the ORF group, with uncertain function. The CDR3 contains 14 residues. The trim removed 4 bases at V and 0 bases at J, leaving 4 bases unmatched.

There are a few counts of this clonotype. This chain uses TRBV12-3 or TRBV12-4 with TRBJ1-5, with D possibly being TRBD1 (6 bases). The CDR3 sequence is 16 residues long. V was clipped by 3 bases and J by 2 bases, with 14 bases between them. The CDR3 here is CASSFSGGAGNQPQHF. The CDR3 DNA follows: TGTGCCAGCAGTTTCTCCGGGGGCGCGGGCAATCAGCCCCAGCATTTT.

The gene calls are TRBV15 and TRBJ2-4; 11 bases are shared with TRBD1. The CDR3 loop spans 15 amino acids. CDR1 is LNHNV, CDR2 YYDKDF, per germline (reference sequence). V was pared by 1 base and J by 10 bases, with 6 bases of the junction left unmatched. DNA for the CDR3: TGTGCCACCAGCAGAGGCGGACAGGGGGCTGAAATTCAGTACTTC. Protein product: CATSRGGQGAEIQYF.

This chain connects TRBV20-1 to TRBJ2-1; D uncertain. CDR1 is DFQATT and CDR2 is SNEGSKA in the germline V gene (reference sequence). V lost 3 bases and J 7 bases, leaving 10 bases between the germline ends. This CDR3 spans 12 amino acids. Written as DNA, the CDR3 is TGCAGTGCTAGTTATGCGACTAATGAGCAGTTCTTC. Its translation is CSASYATNEQFF.

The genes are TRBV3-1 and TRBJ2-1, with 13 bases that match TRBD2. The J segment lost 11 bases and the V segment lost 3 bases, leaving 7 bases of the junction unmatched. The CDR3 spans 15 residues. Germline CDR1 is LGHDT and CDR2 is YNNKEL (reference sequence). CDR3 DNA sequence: TGTGCCAGCAGCCACTATGGGACTAGCGGGAAAAAGCAGTTCTTC. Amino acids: CASSHYGTSGKKQFF.

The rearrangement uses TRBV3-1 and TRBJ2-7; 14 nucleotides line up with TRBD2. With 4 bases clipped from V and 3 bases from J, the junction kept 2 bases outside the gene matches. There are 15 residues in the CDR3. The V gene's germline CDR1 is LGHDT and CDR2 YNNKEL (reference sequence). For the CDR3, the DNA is TGTGCCAGCAGCCCCGGGACTAGCGGGAGCTACGAGCAGTACTTC. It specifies CASSPGTSGSYEQYF.

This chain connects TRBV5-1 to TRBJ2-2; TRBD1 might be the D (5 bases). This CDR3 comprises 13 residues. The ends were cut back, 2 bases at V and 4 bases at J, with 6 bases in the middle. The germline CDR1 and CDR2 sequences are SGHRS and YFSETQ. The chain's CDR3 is CASSFQGTGELFF. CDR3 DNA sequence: TGCGCCAGCAGCTTCCAGGGCACCGGGGAGCTGTTTTTT.

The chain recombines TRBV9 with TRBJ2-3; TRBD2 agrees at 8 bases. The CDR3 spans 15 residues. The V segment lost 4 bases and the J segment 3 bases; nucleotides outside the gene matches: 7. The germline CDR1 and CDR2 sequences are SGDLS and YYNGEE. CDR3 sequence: CASSPGLAGTDTQYF. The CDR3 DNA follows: TGTGCCAGCAGCCCAGGACTAGCAGGAACAGATACGCAGTATTTT.

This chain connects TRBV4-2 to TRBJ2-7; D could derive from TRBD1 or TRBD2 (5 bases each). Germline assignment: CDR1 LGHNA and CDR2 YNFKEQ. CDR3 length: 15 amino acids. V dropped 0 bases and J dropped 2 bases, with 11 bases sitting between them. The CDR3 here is CASSQEPGTAYEQYF. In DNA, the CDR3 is TGTGCCAGCAGCCAAGAGCCCGGGACCGCCTACGAGCAGTACTTC.

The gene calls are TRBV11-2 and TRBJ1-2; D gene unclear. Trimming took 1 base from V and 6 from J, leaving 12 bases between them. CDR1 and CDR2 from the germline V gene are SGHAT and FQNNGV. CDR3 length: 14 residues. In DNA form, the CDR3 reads TGTGCCAGCAGCTTAGCCCCCACCTTCGATGGCTACACCTTC. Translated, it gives CASSLAPTFDGYTF. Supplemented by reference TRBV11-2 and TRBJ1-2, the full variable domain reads EAGVAQSPRYKIIEKRQSVAFWCNPISGHATLYWYQQILGQGPKLLIQFQNNGVVDDSQLPKDRFSAERLKGVDSTLKIQPAKLEDSAVYLCASSLAPTFDGYTFGSGTRLTVV.

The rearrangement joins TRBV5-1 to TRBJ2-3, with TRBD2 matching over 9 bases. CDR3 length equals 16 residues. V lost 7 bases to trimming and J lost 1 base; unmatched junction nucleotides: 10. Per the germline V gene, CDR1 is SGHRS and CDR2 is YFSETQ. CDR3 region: CASSPSRTSGTDTQYF. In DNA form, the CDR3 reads TGCGCCAGCTCGCCCTCCAGGACTAGCGGCACAGATACGCAGTATTTT.

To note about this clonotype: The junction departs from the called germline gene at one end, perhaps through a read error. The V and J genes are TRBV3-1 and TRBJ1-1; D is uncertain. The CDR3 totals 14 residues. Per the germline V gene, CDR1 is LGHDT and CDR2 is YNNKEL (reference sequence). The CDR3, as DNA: TGTGCCAGCAGCGAAGACACTATTACCCGTGAAGCTTTCTTT. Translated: CASSEDTITREAFF.

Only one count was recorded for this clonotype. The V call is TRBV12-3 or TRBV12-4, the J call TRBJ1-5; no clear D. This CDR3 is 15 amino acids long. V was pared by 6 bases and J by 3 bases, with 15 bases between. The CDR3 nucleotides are TGTGCCAGCAGCCCAACGACGGAACCCAATCAGCCCCAGCATTTT. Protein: CASSPTTEPNQPQHF.

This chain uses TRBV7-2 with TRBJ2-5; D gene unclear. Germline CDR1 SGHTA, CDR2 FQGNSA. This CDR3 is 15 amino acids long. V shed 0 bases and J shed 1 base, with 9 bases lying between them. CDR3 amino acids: CASSLARLRQETQYF. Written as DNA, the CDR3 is TGTGCCAGCAGCTTAGCCCGGTTGCGCCAAGAGACCCAGTACTTC. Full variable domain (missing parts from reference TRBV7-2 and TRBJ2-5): GAGVSQSPSNKVTEKGKDVELRCDPISGHTALYWYRQSLGQGLEFLIYFQGNSAPDKSGLPSDRFSAERTGGSVSTLTIQRTQQEDSAVYLCASSLARLRQETQYFGPGTRLLVL.

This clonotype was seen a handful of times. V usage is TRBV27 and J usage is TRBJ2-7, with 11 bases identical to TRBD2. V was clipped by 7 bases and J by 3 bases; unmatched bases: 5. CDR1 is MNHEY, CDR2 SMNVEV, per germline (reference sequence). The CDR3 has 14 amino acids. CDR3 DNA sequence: TGTGCCAGCACTTCCGGGACTAGCGGCTACGAGCAGTACTTC. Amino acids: CASTSGTSGYEQYF.

This chain's CDR3 is CASSADYLPEQYF. DNA of the CDR3: TGTGCCAGCAGCGCGGACTACCTCCCCGAGCAGTACTTC. V gene TRBV5-8 combines with J gene TRBJ2-7, with TRBD2 as a possible D gene (6 bases). Trimming shortened V by 4 bases and J by 6 bases, and 14 bases separated the two germline ends. CDR1 is SGHTS, CDR2 YDEGEE, per germline. The CDR3 runs 13 residues.

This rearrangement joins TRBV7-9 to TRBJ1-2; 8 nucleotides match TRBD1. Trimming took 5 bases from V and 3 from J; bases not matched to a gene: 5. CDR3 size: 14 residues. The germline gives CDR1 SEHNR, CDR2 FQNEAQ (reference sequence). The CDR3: CASSDDRGYYGYTF. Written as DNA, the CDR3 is TGTGCCAGCAGCGACGACAGGGGATACTATGGCTACACCTTC.

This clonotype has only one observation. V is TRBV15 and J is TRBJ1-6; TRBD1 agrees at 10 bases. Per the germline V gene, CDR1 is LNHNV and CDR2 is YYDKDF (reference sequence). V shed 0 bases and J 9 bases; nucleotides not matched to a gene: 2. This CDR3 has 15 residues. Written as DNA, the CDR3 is TGTGCCACCAGCAGAGAGGGACAGGGGTTTTCACCCCTCCACTTT. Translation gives CATSREGQGFSPLHF.

CDR3 sequence: CASRDSKYNEQFF. DNA for the CDR3: TGTGCCAGCAGGGACAGCAAGTACAATGAGCAGTTCTTC. This rearrangement joins TRBV25-1 to TRBJ2-1; perhaps TRBD1 as D (6 bases). V lost 6 bases and J 4 bases, leaving 10 bases between the germline ends. The CDR3 length is 13 residues. Germline CDR1 MGHDK, CDR2 SYGVNS.

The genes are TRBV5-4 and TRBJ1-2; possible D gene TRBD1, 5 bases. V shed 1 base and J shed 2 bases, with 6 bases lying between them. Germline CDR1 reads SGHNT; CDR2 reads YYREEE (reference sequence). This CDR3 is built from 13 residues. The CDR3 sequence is CASSLYRNYGYTF. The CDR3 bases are TGTGCCAGCAGCTTGTACAGGAACTATGGCTACACCTTC.

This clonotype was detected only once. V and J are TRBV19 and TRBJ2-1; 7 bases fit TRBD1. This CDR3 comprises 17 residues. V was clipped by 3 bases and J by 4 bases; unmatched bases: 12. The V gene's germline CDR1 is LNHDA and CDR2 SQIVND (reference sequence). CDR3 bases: TGTGCCAGTAGTATTCTCCTGACAGGGTACCCTTACAATGAGCAGTTCTTC. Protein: CASSILLTGYPYNEQFF.

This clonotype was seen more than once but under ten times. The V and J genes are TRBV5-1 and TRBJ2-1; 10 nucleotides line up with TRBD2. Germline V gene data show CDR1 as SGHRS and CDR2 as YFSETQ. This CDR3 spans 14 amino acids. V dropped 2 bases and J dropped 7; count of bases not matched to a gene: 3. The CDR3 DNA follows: TGCGCCAGCAGCTTCTCTAGCGGGAGAAATGAGCAGTTCTTC. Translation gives CASSFSSGRNEQFF. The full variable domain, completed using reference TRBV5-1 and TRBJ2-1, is KAGVTQTPRYLIKTRGQQVTLSCSPISGHRSVSWYQQTPGQGLQFLFEYFSETQRNKGNFPGRFSGRQFSNSRSEMNVSTLELGDSALYLCASSFSSGRNEQFFGPGTRLTVL.

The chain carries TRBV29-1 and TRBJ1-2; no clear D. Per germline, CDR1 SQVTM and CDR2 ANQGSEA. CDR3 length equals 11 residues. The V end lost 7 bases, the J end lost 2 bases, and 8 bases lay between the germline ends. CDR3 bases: TGCAGCGCTTACTGGAACTATGGCTACACCTTC. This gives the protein CSAYWNYGYTF.

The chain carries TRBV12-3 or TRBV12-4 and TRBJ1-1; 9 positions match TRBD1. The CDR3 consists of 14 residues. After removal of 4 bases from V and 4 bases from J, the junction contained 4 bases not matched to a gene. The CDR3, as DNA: TGTGCCAGCAGTTCTGACAGGGGGGGCACTGAAGCTTTCTTT. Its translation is CASSSDRGGTEAFF.

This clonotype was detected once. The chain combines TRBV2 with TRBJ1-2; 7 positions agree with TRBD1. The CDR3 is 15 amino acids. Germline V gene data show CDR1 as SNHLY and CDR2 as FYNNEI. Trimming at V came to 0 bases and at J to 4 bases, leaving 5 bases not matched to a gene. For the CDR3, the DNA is TGTGCCAGCAGTGAAGCGAGGACAGGTCTCTATGGCTACACCTTC. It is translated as CASSEARTGLYGYTF.

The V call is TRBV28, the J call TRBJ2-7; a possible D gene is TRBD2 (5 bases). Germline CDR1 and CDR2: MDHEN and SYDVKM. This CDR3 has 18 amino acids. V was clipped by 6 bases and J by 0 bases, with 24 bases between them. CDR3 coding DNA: TGTGCCAGCAGCCGCGGGCAGCCGGGCTTAGGAAGCTCCTACGAGCAGTACTTC. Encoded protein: CASSRGQPGLGSSYEQYF.

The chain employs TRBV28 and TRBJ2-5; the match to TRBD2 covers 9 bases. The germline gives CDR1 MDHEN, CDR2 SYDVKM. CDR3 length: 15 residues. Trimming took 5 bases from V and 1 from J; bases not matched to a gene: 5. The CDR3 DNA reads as TGTGCCAGCAGTGCACCTAGCGGGGTCCAAGAGACCCAGTACTTC. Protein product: CASSAPSGVQETQYF.

The CDR3 loop is CSVVRQGNTEAFF. DNA for the CDR3: TGCAGCGTTGTCAGGCAGGGAAATACTGAAGCTTTCTTT. The chain links TRBV29-1 to TRBJ1-1; D may be TRBD1 (5 bases). Germline CDR1 and CDR2: SQVTM and ANQGSEA. CDR3 length: 13 residues. V was pared by 4 bases and J by 5 bases, with 14 bases between.

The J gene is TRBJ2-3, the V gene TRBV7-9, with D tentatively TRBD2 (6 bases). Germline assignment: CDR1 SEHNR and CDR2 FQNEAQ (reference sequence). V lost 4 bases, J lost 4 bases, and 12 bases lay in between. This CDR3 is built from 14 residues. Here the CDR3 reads CASSSARDSDTQYF. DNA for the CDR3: TGTGCCAGCAGCTCTGCCCGGGACTCAGATACGCAGTATTTT.

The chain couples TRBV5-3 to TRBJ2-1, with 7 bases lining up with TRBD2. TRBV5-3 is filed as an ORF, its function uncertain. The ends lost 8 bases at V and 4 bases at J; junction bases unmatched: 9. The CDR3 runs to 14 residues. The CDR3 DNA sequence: TGTGCCAGCAGCGTCAGCGGGGAATACAATGAGCAGTTCTTC. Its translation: CASSVSGEYNEQFF.